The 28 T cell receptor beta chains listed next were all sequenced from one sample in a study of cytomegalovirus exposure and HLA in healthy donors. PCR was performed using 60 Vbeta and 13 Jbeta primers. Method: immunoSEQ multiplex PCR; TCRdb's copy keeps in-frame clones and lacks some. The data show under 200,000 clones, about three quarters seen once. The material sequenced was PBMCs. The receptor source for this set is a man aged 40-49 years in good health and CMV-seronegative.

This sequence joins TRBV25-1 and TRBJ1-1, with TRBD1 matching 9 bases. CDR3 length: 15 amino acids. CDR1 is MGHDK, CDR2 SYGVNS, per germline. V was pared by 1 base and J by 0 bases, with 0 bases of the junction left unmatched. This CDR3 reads CASSEWTGVNTEAFF. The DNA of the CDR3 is TGTGCCAGCAGTGAATGGACAGGGGTGAACACTGAAGCTTTCTTT.

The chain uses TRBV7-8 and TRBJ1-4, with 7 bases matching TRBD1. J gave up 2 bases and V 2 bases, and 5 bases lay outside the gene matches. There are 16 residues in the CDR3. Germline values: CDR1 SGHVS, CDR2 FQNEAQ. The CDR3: CASSLRQTGTNEKLFF. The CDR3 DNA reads TGTGCCAGCAGCTTACGCCAGACAGGGACTAATGAAAAACTGTTTTTT.

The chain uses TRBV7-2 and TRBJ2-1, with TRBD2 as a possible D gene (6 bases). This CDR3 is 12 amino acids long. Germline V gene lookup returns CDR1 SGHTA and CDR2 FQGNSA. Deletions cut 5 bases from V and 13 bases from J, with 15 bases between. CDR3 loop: CASSPPGGRQFF. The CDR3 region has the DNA TGTGCCAGCAGCCCACCCGGAGGGCGTCAGTTCTTC.

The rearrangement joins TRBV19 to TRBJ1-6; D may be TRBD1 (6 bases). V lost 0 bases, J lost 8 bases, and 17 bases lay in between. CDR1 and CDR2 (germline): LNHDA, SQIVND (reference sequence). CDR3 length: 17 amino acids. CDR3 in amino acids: CASSIEWAGVGYSPLHF. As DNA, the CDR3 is TGTGCCAGTAGTATAGAGTGGGCAGGGGTCGGATATTCACCCCTCCACTTT.

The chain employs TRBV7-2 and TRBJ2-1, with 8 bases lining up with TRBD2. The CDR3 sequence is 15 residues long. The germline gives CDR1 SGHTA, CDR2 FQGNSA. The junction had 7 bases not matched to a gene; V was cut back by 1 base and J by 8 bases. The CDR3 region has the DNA TGTGCCAGCAGCTTAGTTGGGACTAGGGCAGATGAGCAGTTCTTC. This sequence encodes CASSLVGTRADEQFF.

CDR3 sequence: CSARGSPDTQYF. The DNA for the CDR3 is TGCAGCGCCAGAGGGTCCCCAGATACGCAGTATTTT. The chain has TRBV29-1 and TRBJ2-3, with D tentatively TRBD2 (5 bases). V lost 7 bases and J lost 4, with 12 bases in between. The CDR3 loop spans 12 amino acids. Germline loops: CDR1 SQVTM, CDR2 ANQGSEA.

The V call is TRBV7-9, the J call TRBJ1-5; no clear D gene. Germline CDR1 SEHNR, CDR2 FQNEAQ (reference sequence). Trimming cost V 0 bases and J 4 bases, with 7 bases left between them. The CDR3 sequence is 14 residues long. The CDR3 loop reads CASSLAFQNQPQHF. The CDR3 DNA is TGTGCCAGCAGCTTAGCGTTCCAGAATCAGCCCCAGCATTTT.

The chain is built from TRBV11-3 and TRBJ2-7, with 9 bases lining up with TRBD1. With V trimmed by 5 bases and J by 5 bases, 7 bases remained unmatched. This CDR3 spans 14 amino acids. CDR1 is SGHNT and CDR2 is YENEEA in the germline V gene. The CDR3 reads CASSPGTGIDEQYF. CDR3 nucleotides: TGTGCCAGCAGCCCCGGGACAGGGATAGACGAGCAGTACTTC.

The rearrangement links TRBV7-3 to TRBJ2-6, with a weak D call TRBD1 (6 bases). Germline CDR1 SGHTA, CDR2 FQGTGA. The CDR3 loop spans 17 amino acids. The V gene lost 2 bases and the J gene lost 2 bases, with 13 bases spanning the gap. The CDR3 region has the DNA TGTGCCAGCAGCTTACAGGGGACGGTGCCTGGGGCCAACGTCCTGACTTTC. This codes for CASSLQGTVPGANVLTF.

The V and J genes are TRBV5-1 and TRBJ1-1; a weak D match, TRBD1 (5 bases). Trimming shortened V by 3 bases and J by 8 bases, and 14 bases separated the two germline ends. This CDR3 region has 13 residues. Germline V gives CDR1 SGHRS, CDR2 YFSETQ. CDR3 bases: TGCGCCAGCAGCTGGGGGGGGGTTCGGGAAGCTTTCTTT. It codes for CASSWGGVREAFF.

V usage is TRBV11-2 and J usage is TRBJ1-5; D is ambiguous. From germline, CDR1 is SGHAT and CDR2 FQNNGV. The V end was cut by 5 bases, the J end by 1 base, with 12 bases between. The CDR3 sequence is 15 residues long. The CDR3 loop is CASSLLTGSNQPQHF. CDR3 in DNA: TGTGCCAGCAGCCTCCTGACGGGGAGCAATCAGCCCCAGCATTTT. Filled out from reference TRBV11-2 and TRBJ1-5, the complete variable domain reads EAGVAQSPRYKIIEKRQSVAFWCNPISGHATLYWYQQILGQGPKLLIQFQNNGVVDDSQLPKDRFSAERLKGVDSTLKIQPAKLEDSAVYLCASSLLTGSNQPQHFGDGTRLSIL.

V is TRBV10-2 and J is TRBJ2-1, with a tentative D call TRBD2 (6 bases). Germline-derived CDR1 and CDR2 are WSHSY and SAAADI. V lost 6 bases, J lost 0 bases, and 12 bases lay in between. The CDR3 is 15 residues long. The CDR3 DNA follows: TGCGCCAGCAGAACGGACGGGAGCTCCTACAATGAGCAGTTCTTC. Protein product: CASRTDGSSYNEQFF.

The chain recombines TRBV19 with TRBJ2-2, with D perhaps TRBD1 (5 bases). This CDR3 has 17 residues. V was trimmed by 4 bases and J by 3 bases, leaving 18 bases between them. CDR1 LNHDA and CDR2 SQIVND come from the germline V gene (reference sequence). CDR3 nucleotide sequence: TGTGCCAGTAGTAGCCGAGGATCTAGGGGTCACACCGGGGAGCTGTTTTTT. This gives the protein CASSSRGSRGHTGELFF.

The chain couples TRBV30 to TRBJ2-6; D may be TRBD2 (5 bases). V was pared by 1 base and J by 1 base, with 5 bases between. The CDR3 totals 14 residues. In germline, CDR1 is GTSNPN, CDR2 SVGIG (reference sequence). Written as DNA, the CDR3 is TGTGCCTGGAGTGCGGGGTCTGGGGCCAACGTCCTGACTTTC. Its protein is CAWSAGSGANVLTF.

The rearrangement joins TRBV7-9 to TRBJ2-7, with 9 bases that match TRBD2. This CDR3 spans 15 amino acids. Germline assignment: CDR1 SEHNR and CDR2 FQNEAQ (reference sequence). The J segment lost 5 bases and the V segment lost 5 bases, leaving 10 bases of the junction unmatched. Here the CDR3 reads CASSPGASGAHEQYF. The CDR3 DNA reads TGTGCCAGCAGCCCCGGGGCTAGCGGGGCCCACGAGCAGTACTTC.

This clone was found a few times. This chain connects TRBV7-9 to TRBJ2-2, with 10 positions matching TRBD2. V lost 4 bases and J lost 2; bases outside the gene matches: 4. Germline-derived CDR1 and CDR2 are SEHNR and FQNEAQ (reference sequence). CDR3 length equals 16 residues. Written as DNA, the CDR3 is TGTGCCAGCAGCTCCATAGCGGGGGGCAACACCGGGGAGCTGTTTTTT. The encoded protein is CASSSIAGGNTGELFF. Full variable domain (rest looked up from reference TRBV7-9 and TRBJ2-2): DTGVSQNPRHKITKRGQNVTFRCDPISEHNRLYWYRQTLGQGPEFLTYFQNEAQLEKSRLLSDRFSAERPKGSFSTLEIQRTEQGDSAMYLCASSSIAGGNTGELFFGEGSRLTVL.

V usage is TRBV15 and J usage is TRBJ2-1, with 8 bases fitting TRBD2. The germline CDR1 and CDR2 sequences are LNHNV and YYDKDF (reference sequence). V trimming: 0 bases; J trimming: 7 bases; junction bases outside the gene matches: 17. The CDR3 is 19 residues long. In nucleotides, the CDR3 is TGTGCCACCAGCAGAGATCCACCCTTTTCGGGAGGGCCCTCGAATGAGCAGTTCTTC. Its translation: CATSRDPPFSGGPSNEQFF.

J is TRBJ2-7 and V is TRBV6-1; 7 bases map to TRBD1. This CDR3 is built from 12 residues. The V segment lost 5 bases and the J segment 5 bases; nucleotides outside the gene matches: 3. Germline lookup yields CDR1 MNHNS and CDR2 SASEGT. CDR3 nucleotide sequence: TGTGCCAGCAGTCTAGACAGGGACGAGCAGTACTTC. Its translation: CASSLDRDEQYF.

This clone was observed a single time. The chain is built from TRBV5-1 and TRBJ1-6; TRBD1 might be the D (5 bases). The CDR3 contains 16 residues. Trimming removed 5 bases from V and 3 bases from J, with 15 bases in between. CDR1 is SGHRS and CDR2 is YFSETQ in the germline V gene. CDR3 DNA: TGCGCCAGCAGTTTCAGGGAACGGCTCTATAATTCACCCCTCCACTTT. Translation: CASSFRERLYNSPLHF.

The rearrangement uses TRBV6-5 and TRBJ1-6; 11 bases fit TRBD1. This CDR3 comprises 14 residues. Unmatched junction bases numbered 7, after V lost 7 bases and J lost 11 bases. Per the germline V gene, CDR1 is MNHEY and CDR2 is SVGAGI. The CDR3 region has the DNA TGTGCCAGCACTCAGGACAGGGGGCGAGCACCCCTCCACTTT. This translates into CASTQDRGRAPLHF.

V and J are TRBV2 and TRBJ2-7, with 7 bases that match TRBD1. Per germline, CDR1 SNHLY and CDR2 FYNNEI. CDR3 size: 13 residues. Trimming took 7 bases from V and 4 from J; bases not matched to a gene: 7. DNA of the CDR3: TGTGCCAGCAAGAGGGACAGTCGATACGAGCAGTACTTC. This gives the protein CASKRDSRYEQYF.

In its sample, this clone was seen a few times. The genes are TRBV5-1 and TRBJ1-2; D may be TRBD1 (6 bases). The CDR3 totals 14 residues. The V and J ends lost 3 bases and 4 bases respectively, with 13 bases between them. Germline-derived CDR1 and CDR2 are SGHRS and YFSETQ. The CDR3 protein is CASSSRGGSYGYTF. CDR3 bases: TGCGCCAGCAGCTCACGAGGGGGAAGCTATGGCTACACCTTC.

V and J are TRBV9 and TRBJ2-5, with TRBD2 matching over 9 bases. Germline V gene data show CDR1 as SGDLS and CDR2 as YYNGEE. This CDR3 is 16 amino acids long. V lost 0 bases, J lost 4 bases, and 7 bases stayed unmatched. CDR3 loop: CASSVAGASGTETQYF. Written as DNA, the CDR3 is TGTGCCAGCAGCGTAGCGGGGGCTAGCGGGACAGAGACCCAGTACTTC.

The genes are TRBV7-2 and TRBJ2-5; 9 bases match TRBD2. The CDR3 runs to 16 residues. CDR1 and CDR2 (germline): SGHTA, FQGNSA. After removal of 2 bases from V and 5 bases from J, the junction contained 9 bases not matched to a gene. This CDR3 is CASSLNSAGGAETQYF. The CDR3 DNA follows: TGTGCCAGCAGCTTAAATTCCGCGGGAGGGGCCGAGACCCAGTACTTC.

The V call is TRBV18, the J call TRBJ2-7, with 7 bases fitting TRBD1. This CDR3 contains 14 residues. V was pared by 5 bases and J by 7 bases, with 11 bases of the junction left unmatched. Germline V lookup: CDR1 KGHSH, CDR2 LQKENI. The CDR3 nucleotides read TGTGCCAGCTCAAGACGGACAGGCCTCCGGGAGCAGTACTTC. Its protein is CASSRRTGLREQYF.

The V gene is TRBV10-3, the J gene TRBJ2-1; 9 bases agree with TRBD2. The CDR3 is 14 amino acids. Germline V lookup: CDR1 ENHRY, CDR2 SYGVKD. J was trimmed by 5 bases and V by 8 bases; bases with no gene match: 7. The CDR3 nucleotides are TGTGCCATCTCTTCCGCGGGAGGGGACAATGAGCAGTTCTTC. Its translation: CAISSAGGDNEQFF.

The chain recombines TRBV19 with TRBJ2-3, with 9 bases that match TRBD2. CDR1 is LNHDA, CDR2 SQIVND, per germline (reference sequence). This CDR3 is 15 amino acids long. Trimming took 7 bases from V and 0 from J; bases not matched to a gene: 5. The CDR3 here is CASTRSGGSTDTQYF. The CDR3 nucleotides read TGTGCCAGTACCAGGAGCGGGGGGAGCACAGATACGCAGTATTTT.

The CDR3 here is CASMGAWNEQFF. CDR3 DNA: TGCGCCAGCATGGGGGCTTGGAATGAGCAGTTCTTC. The V gene is TRBV5-1, the J gene TRBJ2-1; perhaps TRBD1 as D (6 bases). V was shortened by 6 bases and J by 7 bases, with 11 bases between the two germline ends. Germline V gene sequence: CDR1 SGHRS, CDR2 YFSETQ. The CDR3 spans 12 residues.